The next 9 T cell receptor beta chains were all read from a single sample in a study of blood T cell repertoires in COVID-19. Produced via immunoSEQ multiplex PCR; TCRdb's table is partial and in-frame only. Among hundreds of thousands of clones, approximately 90% were seen once, and the ten largest hold roughly 0.95%. Sequenced material: PBMCs or T cells enriched from blood (not recorded which). These receptors were obtained from a man in his forties or fifties who had been exposed to COVID-19.

The CDR3 DNA is TGTGCCTGGAGTACTTCGACTAACTATGAGCAGTACGTC. Its translation: CAWSTSTNYEQYV. V and J are TRBV30 and TRBJ2-7, with D possibly TRBD2 on 5 matching bases. There are 13 residues in the CDR3. CDR1 GTSNPN and CDR2 SVGIG come from the germline V gene (reference sequence). V was trimmed by 2 bases and J by 7 bases, leaving 15 bases between them.

The V call is TRBV29-1, the J call TRBJ2-2, with D perhaps TRBD1 (6 bases). This CDR3 contains 14 residues. Germline CDR1 SQVTM, CDR2 ANQGSEA. V lost 4 bases and J 3 bases, leaving 12 bases between the germline ends. The CDR3 DNA sequence: TGCAGCGTTGGCAGGGGTTTGGACACCGGGGAGCTGTTTTTT. Translated: CSVGRGLDTGELFF.

DNA for the CDR3: TGTGCCAGCAGCTCCCGAAGCGGGGGCGTTTACGAGCAGTACTTC. As protein: CASSSRSGGVYEQYF. The rearrangement uses TRBV7-2 and TRBJ2-7; 8 bases are shared with TRBD2. J lost 4 bases, V lost 4 bases, and 9 bases had no gene match. Germline CDR1 reads SGHTA; CDR2 reads FQGNSA. The CDR3 contains 15 residues.

The chain couples TRBV29-1 to TRBJ1-1; the D is unclear. The CDR3 is 13 residues long. From germline, CDR1 is SQVTM and CDR2 ANQGSEA. Between the trimmed V and J ends, which lost 2 bases and 4 bases, there was a span of 11 bases. CDR3 DNA: TGCAGCGTTGAATACTCACCGCGCACTGAAGCTTTCTTT. Translating gives CSVEYSPRTEAFF.

The rearrangement links TRBV27 to TRBJ2-7; D might be TRBD1 (6 bases). CDR1 and CDR2 (germline): MNHEY, SMNVEV (reference sequence). This CDR3 is built from 14 residues. Trimming removed 2 bases at V and 3 bases at J, with 11 bases between. This chain's CDR3 is CASSLVPRGYEQYF. DNA of the CDR3: TGTGCCAGCAGTTTAGTCCCCAGGGGCTACGAGCAGTACTTC.

The chain recombines TRBV4-1 with TRBJ1-1, with D perhaps TRBD1 (5 bases). Germline CDR1 and CDR2: MGHRA and YSYEKL. V was clipped by 6 bases and J by 0 bases, with 20 bases between them. The CDR3 has 17 amino acids. The CDR3: CASSQTSLGLMNTEAFF. The CDR3 region has the DNA TGCGCCAGCAGTCAAACCTCATTGGGACTCATGAACACTGAAGCTTTCTTT.

This clone has only a few counts. The gene calls are TRBV19 and TRBJ1-6; D call uncertain. The CDR3 spans 16 residues. Germline V gene sequence: CDR1 LNHDA, CDR2 SQIVND (reference sequence). V gave up 6 bases and J gave up 0 bases, with 12 bases separating them. The CDR3, as DNA: TGTGCCAGTAGGAAGGACTGGAACTCCTATAATTCACCCCTCCACTTT. Translation: CASRKDWNSYNSPLHF.

As for this clone: Other DNA sequences in the sample encode the same CDR3. The chain couples TRBV3-1 (or the pseudogene TRBV3-2) to TRBJ2-2; D gene unclear. The CDR3 totals 14 residues. Trimming cost V 1 base and J 1 base, with 4 bases left between them. The germline V gene encodes CDR1 LGHDT and CDR2 YNNKEL (reference sequence). The CDR3 loop is CASSQGLNTGELFF. The DNA for the CDR3 is TGTGCCAGCAGCCAAGGACTGAACACCGGGGAGCTGTTTTTT.

This chain connects TRBV13 to TRBJ2-1; possibly TRBD2 for D (5 bases). V lost 10 bases to trimming and J lost 1 base, with 11 bases between them. In germline, CDR1 is PRHDT, CDR2 FYEKMQ (reference sequence). There are 13 residues in the CDR3. The CDR3 sequence: CATTAGSYNEQFF. The DNA of the CDR3 is TGTGCCACCACGGCGGGTTCCTACAATGAGCAGTTCTTC.